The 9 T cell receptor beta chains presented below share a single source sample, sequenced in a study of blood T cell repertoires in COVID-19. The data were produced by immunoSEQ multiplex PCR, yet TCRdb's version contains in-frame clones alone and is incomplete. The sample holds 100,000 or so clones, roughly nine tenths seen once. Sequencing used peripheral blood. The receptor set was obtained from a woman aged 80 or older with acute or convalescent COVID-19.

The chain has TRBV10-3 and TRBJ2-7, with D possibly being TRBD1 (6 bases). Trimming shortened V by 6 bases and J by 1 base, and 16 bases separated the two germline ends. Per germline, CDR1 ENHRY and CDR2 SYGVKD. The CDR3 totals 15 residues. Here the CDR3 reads CAISPSPGDSYEQYF. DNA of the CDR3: TGTGCCATCAGCCCCAGTCCAGGGGATTCCTACGAGCAGTACTTC.

The CDR3 DNA sequence: TGTGCCAGCAGTACCCGACAGGGGGCTTGGGAAAAACTGTTTTTT. Translation: CASSTRQGAWEKLFF. The rearrangement joins TRBV28 to TRBJ1-4, with TRBD1 identical over 10 bases. Germline values: CDR1 MDHEN, CDR2 SYDVKM. There are 15 residues in the CDR3. The V segment lost 5 bases and the J segment 8 bases; nucleotides outside the gene matches: 8.

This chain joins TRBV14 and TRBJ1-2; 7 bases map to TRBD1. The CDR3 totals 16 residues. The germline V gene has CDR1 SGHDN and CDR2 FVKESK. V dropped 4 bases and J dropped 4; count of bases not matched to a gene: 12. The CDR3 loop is CASSPKTGIGVYGYTF. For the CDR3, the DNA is TGTGCCAGCAGCCCGAAGACAGGGATTGGCGTCTATGGCTACACCTTC.

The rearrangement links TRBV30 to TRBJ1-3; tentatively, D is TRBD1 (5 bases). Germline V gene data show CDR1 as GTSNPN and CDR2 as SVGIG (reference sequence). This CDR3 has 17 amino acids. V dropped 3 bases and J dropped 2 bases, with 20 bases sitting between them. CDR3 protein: CAWSVRWGASAGNTIYF. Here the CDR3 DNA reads TGTGCCTGGAGCGTCCGATGGGGCGCTAGCGCTGGAAACACCATATATTTT.

The CDR3 nucleotides are TGTGCCAGCAGCTTAGGATTCGGACAGGGAGGCTATGGCTACACCTTC. It encodes CASSLGFGQGGYGYTF. V and J are TRBV7-8 and TRBJ1-2; 8 bases fit TRBD1. CDR3 length equals 16 residues. The trim removed 1 base at V and 4 bases at J, leaving 8 bases unmatched. Germline CDR1 and CDR2: SGHVS and FQNEAQ. The full variable domain, its missing parts supplied by reference TRBV7-8 and TRBJ1-2, is GAGVSQSPRYKVAKRGQDVALRCDPISGHVSLFWYQQALGQGPEFLTYFQNEAQLDKSGLPSDRFFAERPEGSVSTLKIQRTQQEDSAVYLCASSLGFGQGGYGYTFGSGTRLTVV.

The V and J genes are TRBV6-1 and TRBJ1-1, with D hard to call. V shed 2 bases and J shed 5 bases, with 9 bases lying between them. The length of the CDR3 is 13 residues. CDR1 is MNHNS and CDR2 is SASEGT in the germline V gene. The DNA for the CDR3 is TGTGCCAGCAGTGAAAGAAGTAGAACTGAAGCTTTCTTT. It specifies CASSERSRTEAFF.

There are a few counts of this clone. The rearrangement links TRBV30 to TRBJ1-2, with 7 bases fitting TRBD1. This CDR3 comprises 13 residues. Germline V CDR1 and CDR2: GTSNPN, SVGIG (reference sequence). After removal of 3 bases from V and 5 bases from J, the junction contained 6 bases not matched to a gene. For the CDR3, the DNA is TGTGCCTGGAGAACGGGACAGTCATATGGCTACACCTTC. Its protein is CAWRTGQSYGYTF.

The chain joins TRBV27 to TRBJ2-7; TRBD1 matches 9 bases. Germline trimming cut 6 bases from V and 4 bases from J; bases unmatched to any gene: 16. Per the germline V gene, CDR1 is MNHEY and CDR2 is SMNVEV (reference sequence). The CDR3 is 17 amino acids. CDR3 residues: CASRYTRTGTGRYEQYF. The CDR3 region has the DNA TGTGCCAGCAGATATACCCGCACTGGGACAGGGAGGTACGAGCAGTACTTC.

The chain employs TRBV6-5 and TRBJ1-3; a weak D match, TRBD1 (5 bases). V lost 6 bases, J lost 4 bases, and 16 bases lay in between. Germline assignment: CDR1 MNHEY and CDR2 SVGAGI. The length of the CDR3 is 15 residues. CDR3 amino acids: CASSRTGGSGNTIYF. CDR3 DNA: TGTGCCAGCAGCCGGACCGGGGGTTCAGGAAACACCATATATTTT.